This is a list of T cell receptor beta chains from one sample in a study of blood T cells in healthy people across ages. TCRdb redid the calling of the 5' RACE reads with MiXCR, one entry per CDR3 protein. Found here are about 800,000 distinct CDR3 sequences, 58% of them singletons; the top ten hold approximately 23%. Sequenced sample: blood. The receptors derive from a man aged 25 to 45 in good health. The CDR3 runs from the conserved cysteine through the conserved F or W. Fields, in order: CDR3 length, D gene, clone size, V gene, J gene, CDR3 protein, CDR3 DNA. A D gene is named only where the DNA matches it firmly. The size entry is marked missing in some rows and otherwise reads once, few, many or a size class.

15	TRBD2	once	TRBV4-2	TRBJ2-5	CASSQVGGRQETQYF	TGTGCCAGCAGCCAAGTAGGCGGGAGACAAGAGACCCAGTACTTC
17	TRBD1	NA	TRBV7-8	TRBJ2-7	CASSFIPRQGAYNEQYF	TGTGCCAGCAGCTTCATCCCTCGACAGGGGGCCTACAATGAGCAGTACTTC
14	NA	few	TRBV7-2	TRBJ2-6	CASSLVGQANVLTF	TGTGCCAGCAGCTTAGTAGGGCAAGCCAACGTCCTGACTTTC
15	NA	NA	TRBV7-3	TRBJ2-7	CASTAQSEVPSEQYF	TGTGCCAGCACCGCGCAGTCCGAGGTCCCGAGCGAGCAGTACTTC
16	TRBD2	NA	TRBV20-1	TRBJ2-7	CSARDVWREIDTEQYF	TGCAGTGCTAGAGACGTATGGCGGGAGATCGACACTGAGCAGTACTTC
17	TRBD2	few	TRBV3-1	TRBJ2-2	CASSQNPGLAGTGELFF	TGTGCCAGCAGCCAAAATCCGGGACTAGCGGGCACCGGGGAGCTGTTTTTT
12	NA	few	TRBV6-2/TRBV6-3	TRBJ2-1	CASSYRRNEQFF	TGTGCCAGCAGTTATAGAAGGAATGAGCAGTTCTTC
14	NA	few	TRBV15	TRBJ2-7	CATSRAESSYEQYF	TGTGCCACCAGCAGAGCGGAAAGCTCCTACGAGCAGTACTTC
17	NA	NA	TRBV27	TRBJ1-2	CASSRSGIGSPNYGYTF	TGTGCCAGCTCCCGGTCGGGGATAGGAAGTCCTAACTATGGCTACACCTTC
15	NA	NA	TRBV12-3/TRBV12-4	TRBJ1-3	CASSSYGDLGDTIYF	TGTGCCAGCAGCTCCTACGGGGACCTTGGGGACACCATATATTTT
15	TRBD2	NA	TRBV28	TRBJ2-5	CASSFAGTSGGQQYF	TGTGCCAGCAGTTTCGCAGGGACTAGCGGGGGTCAGCAGTACTTC
17	TRBD1	NA	TRBV6-6	TRBJ1-6	CASSYAPPSQGDSPLHF	TGTGCCAGCAGTTACGCCCCCCCCAGCCAGGGGGATTCACCCCTCCACTTT
13	TRBD1	many	TRBV7-2	TRBJ2-5	CASSLGTGNTQYF	TGTGCCAGCAGCTTAGGGACAGGCAACACCCAGTACTTC
13	TRBD1	NA	TRBV2	TRBJ1-2	CASTTGVGYGYTF	TGTGCCAGCACGACAGGGGTGGGCTATGGCTACACCTTC
15	NA	few	TRBV5-1	TRBJ2-5	CASSWGHREEKTQYF	TGCGCCAGCAGCTGGGGGCATAGGGAGGAAAAGACCCAGTACTTC
14	NA	few	TRBV10-3	TRBJ2-1	CATVDGTSYNEQFF	TGTGCCACCGTGGACGGCACCTCCTACAATGAGCAGTTCTTC
18	TRBD1	NA	TRBV28	TRBJ1-6	CASSLWGSGTGGNSPLHF	TGTGCCAGCAGTTTGTGGGGATCCGGGACAGGGGGGAATTCACCCCTCCACTTT
15	NA	NA	TRBV3-1	TRBJ1-1	CASSHNPQGFLLAFF	TGTGCCAGCAGCCACAACCCACAGGGTTTCTTGTTGGCTTTCTTT
14	NA	NA	TRBV6-1	TRBJ1-1	CASSESGGYTEAFF	TGTGCCAGCAGTGAATCCGGGGGGTACACTGAAGCTTTCTTT
15	NA	NA	TRBV20-1	TRBJ2-5	CSALPEWGPQETQYF	TGCAGTGCTCTCCCGGAATGGGGGCCCCAAGAGACCCAGTACTTC
15	TRBD2	few	TRBV7-8	TRBJ2-5	CASSLSMGLQETQYF	TGTGCCAGCAGCTTAAGCATGGGACTACAAGAGACCCAGTACTTC
13	NA	NA	TRBV27	TRBJ2-5	CASSSSLAGAQYF	TGTGCCAGCAGTTCTAGTCTAGCTGGGGCCCAGTACTTC
13	NA	NA	TRBV3-1	TRBJ1-1	CASSPGLYGEAFF	TGTGCCAGCAGCCCAGGGTTGTATGGGGAAGCTTTCTTT
13	NA	NA	TRBV27	TRBJ2-7	CASSLSKGAEQYF	TGTGCCAGCAGTTTATCGAAAGGGGCCGAGCAGTACTTC
14	NA	NA	TRBV7-2	TRBJ2-7	CASSLQARGHEQYF	TGTGCCAGCAGCTTACAAGCTCGGGGGCACGAGCAGTACTTC
14	NA	NA	TRBV5-1	TRBJ2-3	CASSLTNPTDTQYF	TGCGCCAGCAGCTTAACGAATCCCACAGATACGCAGTATTTT
11	NA	once	TRBV20-1	TRBJ1-2	CSAFTDYGYTF	TGCAGTGCCTTCACAGACTATGGCTACACCTTC
17	NA	NA	TRBV19	TRBJ1-2	CASTTRSGTGPNYGYTF	TGTGCCAGTACCACTCGGTCCGGGACGGGGCCCAACTATGGCTACACCTTC
13	NA	NA	TRBV2	TRBJ2-7	CASSEEITNEQYF	TGTGCCAGCAGTGAGGAGATCACCAACGAGCAGTACTTC
15	NA	once	TRBV7-2	TRBJ2-6	CASSLDISGANVPTF	TGTGCCAGCAGCTTAGATATCTCAGGGGCCAACGTCCCGACTTTC
14	NA	few	TRBV29-1	TRBJ2-6	CSVTSTSGANVLTF	TGCAGCGTGACCTCGACCTCTGGGGCCAACGTCCTGACTTTC
15	NA	NA	TRBV20-1	TRBJ1-1	CSASAIGKGATEAFF	TGCAGTGCTAGTGCTATTGGCAAAGGGGCCACTGAAGCTTTCTTT
15	TRBD1	NA	TRBV5-1	TRBJ2-1	CASSLGQGSYSGQFF	TGCGCCAGCAGCTTGGGACAGGGGTCTTATTCGGGACAGTTCTTC
12	NA	NA	TRBV12-3/TRBV12-4	TRBJ2-5	CASSLPFETQYF	TGTGCCAGCAGTCTTCCCTTTGAGACCCAGTACTTC
15	NA	NA	TRBV20-1	TRBJ2-6	CSARGSGSGANVLTF	TGCAGTGCTAGAGGATCGGGCTCTGGGGCCAACGTCCTGACTTTC
14	NA	few	TRBV18	TRBJ2-4	CASSPTFGAEEQYF	TGTGCCAGCTCACCAACGTTTGGGGCGGAAGAGCAGTACTTC
12	NA	NA	TRBV10-3	TRBJ2-1	CAIEGLTNEQFF	TGTGCCATCGAGGGCTTAACAAATGAGCAGTTCTTC
16	TRBD2	NA	TRBV4-2	TRBJ2-1	CASSYLAGEGDNEQFF	TGTGCCAGCAGCTACCTAGCGGGGGAGGGGGACAATGAGCAGTTCTTC
12	NA	once	TRBV20-1	TRBJ2-7	CSARDPGVEQYF	TGCAGTGCTAGAGATCCCGGGGTCGAGCAGTACTTC
15	TRBD2	NA	TRBV28	TRBJ2-7	CASSATTSGNYEQYF	TGTGCCAGCAGTGCCACGACTAGCGGGAACTACGAGCAGTACTTC
16	NA	NA	TRBV24-1	TRBJ2-3	CATSDLRGPRPDTQYF	TGTGCCACCAGTGATTTGCGGGGACCGCGCCCAGATACGCAGTATTTT
14	TRBD2	NA	TRBV5-1	TRBJ2-3	CASRPGLGADTQYF	TGCGCCAGCAGACCAGGACTAGGCGCAGATACGCAGTATTTT
14	NA	NA	TRBV6-1	TRBJ2-7	CASSKGGTVYEQYF	TGTGCCAGCAGTAAAGGCGGGACTGTTTACGAGCAGTACTTC
17	NA	NA	TRBV5-1	TRBJ2-7	CASSLGYGLSSTYEQYF	TGCGCCAGCAGCTTGGGATACGGGCTAAGCTCTACCTACGAGCAGTACTTC
21	NA	NA	TRBV7-8	TRBJ1-5	CASSLARMGESRYYSNQPQHF	TGTGCCAGCAGCTTAGCGCGTATGGGGGAATCCCGCTATTATAGCAATCAGCCCCAGCATTTT
16	NA	NA	TRBV6-5	TRBJ2-5	CASSYSDWGLEETQYF	TGTGCCAGCAGTTACTCTGACTGGGGGTTAGAAGAGACCCAGTACTTC
13	NA	once	TRBV7-9	TRBJ2-1	CASSPFVYNEQFF	TGTGCCAGCAGCCCCTTTGTTTACAATGAGCAGTTCTTC
17	NA	NA	TRBV2	TRBJ1-2	CASGKRRLPLPIYGYTF	TGTGCCAGCGGAAAAAGGCGACTTCCTCTCCCCATATATGGCTACACCTTC
16	NA	few	TRBV5-1	TRBJ2-6	CASSLEGQSGANVLTF	TGCGCCAGCAGCCTGGAAGGACAGTCTGGGGCCAACGTCCTGACTTTC
18	TRBD1	few	TRBV5-1	TRBJ1-2	CASSFDPDKRQGPYGYTF	TGCGCCAGCAGCTTCGACCCAGATAAACGACAGGGACCCTATGGCTACACCTTC
18	NA	NA	TRBV21-1	TRBJ2-2	CASSKRKKWLAGTGELFF	TGTGCCAGCAGCAAACGGAAGAAGTGGCTAGCAGGGACCGGGGAGCTGTTTTTT
14	NA	NA	TRBV6-5	TRBJ1-1	CASSYSLQSQEAFF	TGTGCCAGCAGTTACTCGTTACAGTCACAGGAAGCTTTCTTT
16	NA	NA	TRBV7-3	TRBJ2-1	CANSLSGGSSYNEQFF	TGTGCCAACAGCTTAAGTGGGGGCAGCTCCTACAATGAGCAGTTCTTC
15	NA	NA	TRBV4-2	TRBJ1-1	CASSQDQWGWAEAFF	TGTGCCAGCAGCCAAGATCAATGGGGATGGGCTGAAGCTTTCTTT
13	NA	few	TRBV10-3	TRBJ1-1	CAISEQGNTEAFF	TGTGCCATCAGTGAACAGGGGAACACTGAAGCTTTCTTT
12	TRBD1	NA	TRBV29-1	TRBJ2-7	CCVLQGRHEQYF	TGCTGCGTTTTACAGGGGCGGCACGAGCAGTACTTC
12	NA	NA	TRBV28	TRBJ2-1	CASSFLVDEQFF	TGTGCCAGCAGCTTCCTCGTGGATGAGCAGTTCTTC
12	NA	NA	TRBV6-2/TRBV6-3	TRBJ2-7	CASGYDRYEQYF	TGTGCCAGCGGATACGATCGCTACGAGCAGTACTTC
13	NA	NA	TRBV10-3	TRBJ2-4	CAISDSNYNEQYF	TGTGCCATCAGTGATTCGAACTACAATGAGCAGTACTTC